One and the same sample provided the 3 T cell receptor beta chains below, sequenced in a study of blood T cell repertoires in COVID-19. The assay was immunoSEQ multiplex PCR, and TCRdb's table has in-frame clones only and misses some. The table shows 100,000 or so clones, with around 89% occurring only once. The sample consisted of peripheral blood. The receptors derive from a man in his 60s with acute or convalescent COVID-19.

This clone occurred a few times. The rearrangement uses TRBV7-9 and TRBJ1-2, with 10 bases aligning to TRBD1. There are 15 residues in the CDR3. The V gene end was trimmed by 6 bases and the J gene end by 5 bases; junction bases not matched to a gene: 9. Germline loops: CDR1 SEHNR, CDR2 FQNEAQ (reference sequence). The CDR3 DNA follows: TGTGCCAGCAGTCTTATGGGACAGGGGTTATATGGCTACACCTTC. It is translated as CASSLMGQGLYGYTF.

CDR3: CSVEEAGQGILRYEQYF. CDR3 DNA: TGCAGCGTTGAAGAGGCCGGACAGGGAATCCTCCGCTACGAGCAGTACTTC. The chain uses TRBV29-1 and TRBJ2-7; 8 bases align to TRBD1. Looked up from germline, CDR1 is SQVTM and CDR2 is ANQGSEA. V trimming: 0 bases; J trimming: 3 bases; junction bases outside the gene matches: 13. The CDR3 contains 17 residues.

V and J are TRBV5-1 and TRBJ2-3; D gene uncertain. Trimming removed 1 base at V and 1 base at J, with 7 bases between. CDR1 is SGHRS, CDR2 YFSETQ, per germline. The CDR3 has 14 amino acids. CDR3 nucleotide sequence: TGCGCCAGCAGCTTGTCCAGTCGCACAGATACGCAGTATTTT. Residues: CASSLSSRTDTQYF.